Sequencing of this T cell receptor (beta chain) was carried out in a study of OX40 agonist ivuxolimab in advanced cancers. Across the whole study: Three partial responders included one hepatocellular carcinoma patient and two cutaneous melanoma patients. The study's findings and limits: CD4+ and CD8+ T cells in blood underwent clonal expansion by week 6 at 0.1 to 3.0 mg/kg.

In regard to this clone: Its target is not known.

TCRdb's copy holds only in-frame clones and misses some; the assay was immunoSEQ multiplex PCR. The profile shows nearly 20,000 clones, under 90% of them singletons. The germline CDR1 and CDR2 sequences are PRHDT and FYEKMQ (reference sequence). This CDR3 region has 14 residues. Trimming took 6 bases from V and 6 from J; bases not matched to a gene: 7. Sequenced here: CD4+ or CD8+ T cells sorted from blood, sampled in a trial of the OX40 agonist ivuxolimab. This clonotype was sampled from an adult with an advanced solid tumor such as melanoma, head and neck, liver or kidney cancer. V gene TRBV13 combines with J gene TRBJ2-4, with 8 bases aligning to TRBD1. The CDR3 protein is CASRLTGGLNIQYF. The CDR3 bases are TGTGCCAGCAGGCTTACAGGGGGATTAAACATTCAGTACTTC.